Presented here are 8 T cell receptor beta chains from one specimen sequenced in a study. TCRdb itself ran the 5' RACE reads through MiXCR, one entry per CDR3 protein. The sample contains approximately 31,000 distinct CDR3 sequences, 26% of which appear only once. Sequences were obtained from naive CD4+ T cells sorted from a lymph node. Sample subset: naive CD4+ T cells, CD4+CD45RA+CD25-. The receptors stem from a female donor with breast cancer.

The chain has TRBV20-1 and TRBJ1-6; D perhaps matches TRBD1 (6 bases). Germline lookup yields CDR1 DFQATT and CDR2 SNEGSKA (reference sequence). Trimming pared 0 bases from V and 7 bases from J, leaving 7 bases between. The CDR3 covers 13 residues. In DNA form, the CDR3 reads TGCAGTGCTAGAGATACAGGGAATTCACCCCTCCACTTT. The encoded protein is CSARDTGNSPLHF.

V gene TRBV5-1 combines with J gene TRBJ1-1, with D perhaps TRBD1 (5 bases). Germline CDR1 SGHRS, CDR2 YFSETQ. V lost 0 bases and J 2 bases, leaving 11 bases between the germline ends. The CDR3 runs to 15 residues. CDR3 bases: TGCGCCAGCAGCTTGGGTTGGGGCCCCAACACTGAAGCTTTCTTT. As protein: CASSLGWGPNTEAFF.

This clonotype has only a few counts. The V gene is TRBV6-2 or TRBV6-3, the J gene TRBJ2-1; 7 positions match TRBD1. The germline V gene encodes CDR1 MNHEY and CDR2 SVGEGT. V shed 4 bases, J shed 9 bases, and the junction held 15 bases outside the gene matches. The length of the CDR3 is 16 residues. The chain's CDR3 is CASSFTVDRPHGEQFF. CDR3 DNA: TGTGCCAGCAGTTTTACCGTGGACAGGCCCCATGGTGAGCAGTTCTTC.

This clonotype came up a few times. This rearrangement joins TRBV7-6 to TRBJ2-2, with unresolved D. The CDR3 extends over 14 amino acids. The V gene's germline CDR1 is SGHVS and CDR2 FNYEAQ. V was cut by 5 bases and J by 2 bases, with 9 bases left in between. DNA for the CDR3: TGTGCCAGCAGCCAAATGAGTAACACCGGGGAGCTGTTTTTT. It translates to CASSQMSNTGELFF.

This clonotype appeared a single time. This rearrangement joins TRBV7-9 to TRBJ2-1, with 10 bases aligning to TRBD2. Germline values: CDR1 SEHNR, CDR2 FQNEAQ (reference sequence). The V and J ends lost 5 bases and 2 bases, in that order; junction bases with no gene match: 3. This CDR3 has 15 residues. CDR3 region: CASSQTSGTYNEQFF. The CDR3 nucleotides read TGTGCCAGCAGCCAAACTAGCGGGACCTACAATGAGCAGTTCTTC. The whole variable domain, remainder taken from reference TRBV7-9 and TRBJ2-1, is DTGVSQNPRHKITKRGQNVTFRCDPISEHNRLYWYRQTLGQGPEFLTYFQNEAQLEKSRLLSDRFSAERPKGSFSTLEIQRTEQGDSAMYLCASSQTSGTYNEQFFGPGTRLTVL.

The chain employs TRBV4-1 and TRBJ2-7; D may be TRBD1 (6 bases). The CDR3 totals 14 residues. Germline V gives CDR1 MGHRA, CDR2 YSYEKL. V was shortened by 2 bases and J by 0 bases, with 8 bases between the two germline ends. The CDR3 sequence: CASSQKDSSYEQYF. CDR3 DNA sequence: TGCGCCAGCAGCCAAAAGGACAGCTCCTACGAGCAGTACTTC.

This clonotype was counted between two and nine times. The J gene is TRBJ2-1, the V gene TRBV20-1; no definite D call. V gave up 3 bases and J gave up 12 bases, with 18 bases separating them. The length of the CDR3 is 13 residues. Germline loops: CDR1 DFQATT, CDR2 SNEGSKA (reference sequence). The chain's CDR3 is CSARQANGCGQFF. The CDR3 DNA reads as TGCAGTGCTAGGCAAGCGAATGGATGTGGGCAGTTCTTC.

In its sample, this clonotype was seen a few times. The genes are TRBV20-1 and TRBJ2-7; TRBD1 matches 9 bases. Germline lookup yields CDR1 DFQATT and CDR2 SNEGSKA (reference sequence). The ends lost 3 bases at V and 0 bases at J; junction bases unmatched: 9. This CDR3 spans 16 amino acids. The DNA of the CDR3 is TGCAGTGCTAGCGGGAACAGGGGGCCTAGCTCCTACGAGCAGTACTTC. It codes for CSASGNRGPSSYEQYF.